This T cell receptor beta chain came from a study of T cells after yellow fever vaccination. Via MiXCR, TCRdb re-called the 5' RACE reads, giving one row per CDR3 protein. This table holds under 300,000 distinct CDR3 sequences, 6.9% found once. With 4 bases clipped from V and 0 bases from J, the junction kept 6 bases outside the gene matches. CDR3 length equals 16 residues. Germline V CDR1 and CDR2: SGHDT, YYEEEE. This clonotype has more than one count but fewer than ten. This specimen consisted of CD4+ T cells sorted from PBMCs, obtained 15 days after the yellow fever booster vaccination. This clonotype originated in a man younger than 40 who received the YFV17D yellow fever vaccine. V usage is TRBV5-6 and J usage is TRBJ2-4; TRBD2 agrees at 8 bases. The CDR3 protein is CASSLTSALAKNIQYF. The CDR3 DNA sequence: TGTGCCAGCAGCCTGACTAGCGCCTTAGCCAAAAACATTCAGTACTTC.